These T cell receptor beta chains were read from a single sample in a study of OX40 agonist ivuxolimab in advanced cancers. Data came from immunoSEQ multiplex PCR; TCRdb stores just in-frame clones and leaves some out. The sample yields 45,000 to 60,000 clones, around nine tenths seen once. Source: CD4+ or CD8+ T cells sorted from blood, taken in a trial of the OX40 agonist ivuxolimab. The receptor set was obtained from an adult with an advanced solid tumor such as melanoma, head and neck, liver or kidney cancer. Both conserved end residues are part of each CDR3. A D gene is named only where the DNA matches it firmly. The listing skips clone size in some rows; elsewhere it reads once, few, many or a size class.

D: .
size: .
V: TRBV7-6
J: TRBJ2-7
DNA: TGTGCCAGCAGCCCAGGACTGGAGCAGTACTTC
CDR3: CASSPGLEQYF

D: TRBD1
size: .
V: TRBV7-9
J: TRBJ1-1
DNA: TGTGCCAGCAGCTTAGAGAGCTGGGACAGAGCTTTCTTT
CDR3: CASSLESWDRAFF

D: .
size: once
V: TRBV4-3
J: TRBJ1-1
DNA: TGCGCCAGCAACCAAGAAGCGGGACTGAACACTGAAGCTTTCTTT
CDR3: CASNQEAGLNTEAFF

D: TRBD2
size: .
V: TRBV29-1
J: TRBJ2-1
DNA: TGCAGCGTTGCCCCGACTAGCGCTGAGCAGTTCTTC
CDR3: CSVAPTSAEQFF

D: .
size: few
V: TRBV7-2
J: TRBJ1-2
DNA: TGTGCCAGCAGCTTTGATATTCCGGGGTGGTCGGGTGGCTACACCTTC
CDR3: CASSFDIPGWSGGYTF

D: TRBD1
size: .
V: TRBV9
J: TRBJ2-7
DNA: TGTGCCAGCAGCGGGGACAGTGGCTACGAGCAGTACTTC
CDR3: CASSGDSGYEQYF

D: .
size: .
V: TRBV29-1
J: TRBJ1-3
DNA: TGCAGCGTTGTTGGGGGGGCTGGAAACACCATATATTTT
CDR3: CSVVGGAGNTIYF

D: TRBD1
size: .
V: TRBV6-5
J: TRBJ2-2
DNA: TGTGCCACCCAATCCGGGGACAGGGTGGCCGGGGAGCTGTTTTTT
CDR3: CATQSGDRVAGELFF

D: .
size: .
V: TRBV27
J: TRBJ2-2
DNA: TGTGCCAGCAGTTTACGAGGGACACCGAACACCGGGGAGCTGTTTTTT
CDR3: CASSLRGTPNTGELFF

D: .
size: .
V: TRBV19
J: TRBJ1-1
DNA: TGTGCCAGTAGTATAGGGTCAGGTATGAACACTGAAGCTTTCTTT
CDR3: CASSIGSGMNTEAFF

D: TRBD1
size: .
V: TRBV11-2
J: TRBJ1-2
DNA: TGTGCCAGCAGCCTCCCCGGGACAGCTAACTATGGCTACACCTTC
CDR3: CASSLPGTANYGYTF

D: TRBD1
size: .
V: TRBV7-9
J: TRBJ1-2
DNA: TGTGCCAGCAGCTTAGTAGGGGGCTCCTATGGCTACACCTTC
CDR3: CASSLVGGSYGYTF

D: TRBD1
size: .
V: TRBV2
J: TRBJ1-2
DNA: TGTGCCAGCAGTGAAGTCGGGCAAAACAGGGGGGGCTATGGCTACACCTTC
CDR3: CASSEVGQNRGGYGYTF

D: TRBD2
size: once
V: TRBV7-2
J: TRBJ2-1
DNA: TGTGCCAGCAGCCGCGTCGGGGGGGCGGGAGATGAGCAGTTCTTC
CDR3: CASSRVGGAGDEQFF

D: .
size: .
V: TRBV6-5
J: TRBJ2-3
DNA: TGTGCCAGCAGTTACGGCAGGGTTGAGCTGGCAGATACGCAGTATTTT
CDR3: CASSYGRVELADTQYF

D: .
size: few
V: TRBV4-2
J: TRBJ1-5
DNA: TGTGCCAGCAGCCCTCGGACCGGAGATTATAGCAATCAGCCCCAGCATTTT
CDR3: CASSPRTGDYSNQPQHF

D: .
size: .
V: TRBV5-4
J: TRBJ2-3
DNA: TGTGCCAGCAGCATTGGTACTACTTCTTTAACAGATACGCAGTATTTT
CDR3: CASSIGTTSLTDTQYF

D: .
size: .
V: TRBV27
J: TRBJ1-5
DNA: TGTGCCAGCAGTTTATCTATTGGCAATCAGCCCCAGCATTTT
CDR3: CASSLSIGNQPQHF

D: TRBD1
size: .
V: TRBV7-9
J: TRBJ1-2
DNA: TGTGCCAGCAGCTTAGGGGACTTTAGACAGGGAATGTACTATGGCTACACCTTC
CDR3: CASSLGDFRQGMYYGYTF

D: .
size: .
V: TRBV5-1
J: TRBJ1-5
DNA: TGCGCCAGCAGCCCAGGGAGGGAGGGCCCTAATCAGCCCCAGCATTTT
CDR3: CASSPGREGPNQPQHF

D: TRBD1
size: .
V: TRBV27
J: TRBJ1-5
DNA: TGTGCCAGCAAAGACAGGGGTCAGCCCCAGCATTTT
CDR3: CASKDRGQPQHF

D: .
size: .
V: TRBV4-1
J: TRBJ2-2
DNA: TGCGCCAGCAGCCAAACCCCCAAGTCCGGGGAGCTGTTTTTT
CDR3: CASSQTPKSGELFF

D: TRBD1
size: .
V: TRBV7-8
J: TRBJ2-7
DNA: TGTGCCAGCAGCTTCCTCGGGACAGGGAACGAGCAGTACTTC
CDR3: CASSFLGTGNEQYF

D: .
size: few
V: TRBV15
J: TRBJ1-1
DNA: TGTGCCACCAGCGCGGAGAAGGGGATGAACACTGAAGCTTTCTTT
CDR3: CATSAEKGMNTEAFF

D: .
size: .
V: TRBV30
J: TRBJ1-1
DNA: TGTGCCTGGACGCCGGGGGGAAACACTGAAGCTTTCTTT
CDR3: CAWTPGGNTEAFF

D: .
size: .
V: TRBV27
J: TRBJ2-3
DNA: TGTGCCAGCAGTTTAGTCCGACGACCTAGCACAGATACGCAGTATTTT
CDR3: CASSLVRRPSTDTQYF

D: .
size: .
V: TRBV29-1
J: TRBJ2-3
DNA: TGCAGCGTTGACGGTCGAGGTTTGCTCCCGGATACGCAGTATTTT
CDR3: CSVDGRGLLPDTQYF

D: .
size: .
V: TRBV13
J: TRBJ1-6
DNA: TGTGCCAGCAGCTACAGGGCCTCCTATAATTCACCCCTCCACTTT
CDR3: CASSYRASYNSPLHF

D: TRBD1
size: .
V: TRBV4-2
J: TRBJ2-7
DNA: TGTGCCAGCAGCCAGGAAAAAACGGGACAGGGATCCCTCCCCTACGAGCAGTACTTC
CDR3: CASSQEKTGQGSLPYEQYF

D: .
size: once
V: TRBV23-1
J: TRBJ1-1
DNA: TGCGCCAGCAGCGGCGAGCGGATGAACACTGAAGCTTTCTTT
CDR3: CASSGERMNTEAFF

D: TRBD1
size: .
V: TRBV7-9
J: TRBJ2-4
DNA: TGTGCCAGCAGCCCAGGGGGAATTCAGTACTTC
CDR3: CASSPGGIQYF

D: .
size: .
V: TRBV29-1
J: TRBJ1-6
DNA: TGCAGCGTTGAAACCGCCCCAAATTCACCCCTCCACTTT
CDR3: CSVETAPNSPLHF

D: .
size: .
V: TRBV10-3
J: TRBJ2-7
DNA: TGTGCCATCAGTGAGACCGGAGAAACCTACGAGCAGTACTTC
CDR3: CAISETGETYEQYF

D: .
size: .
V: TRBV18
J: TRBJ1-1
DNA: TGTGCCAGCTCACCACGGACCGCCCCTGCGGACACTGAAGCTTTCTTT
CDR3: CASSPRTAPADTEAFF